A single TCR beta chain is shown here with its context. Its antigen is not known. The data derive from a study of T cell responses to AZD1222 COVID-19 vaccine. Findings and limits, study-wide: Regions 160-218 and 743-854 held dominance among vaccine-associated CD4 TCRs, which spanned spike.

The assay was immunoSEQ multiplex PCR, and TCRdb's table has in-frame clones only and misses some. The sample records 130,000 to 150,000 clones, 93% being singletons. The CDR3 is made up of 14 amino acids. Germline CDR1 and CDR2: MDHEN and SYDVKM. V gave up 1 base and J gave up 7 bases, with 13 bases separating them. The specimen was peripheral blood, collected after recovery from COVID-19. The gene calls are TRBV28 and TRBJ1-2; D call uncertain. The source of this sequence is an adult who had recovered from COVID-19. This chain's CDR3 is CASSLSLRLFGYTF. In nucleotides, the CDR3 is TGTGCCAGCAGTTTATCTCTGCGGCTGTTTGGCTACACCTTC.